The rows below give T cell receptor beta chains drawn from one sample of a study of blood T cells in healthy people across ages. TCRdb re-derived calls from the 5' RACE reads in MiXCR, one entry per CDR3 protein. Seen here are approximately 1,700,000 distinct CDR3 sequences, about two fifths observed once, and the top ten hold more than 20%. Material: blood. All receptors derive from a human donor in good health. CDR3s include the opening cysteine and the closing phenylalanine or tryptophan. The D gene is left open where the match is weak. The size field is filled for only some rows; it gives once, few, many or a size class.

>11|.|TRBJ1-5|.|TRBV20-1
TGCAGTGCTCAAAGGGGGGACCCCCAGCATTTT
CSAQRGDPQHF
>15|.|TRBJ2-1|.|TRBV7-8
TGTGCCAGCAGCCACCAGGGGCAGGTCTACAATGAGCAGTTCTTC
CASSHQGQVYNEQFF
>14|.|TRBJ1-1|.|TRBV5-1
TGCGCCAGCAACGTAGGAGGACAGAACACTGAAGCTTTCTTT
CASNVGGQNTEAFF
>15|.|TRBJ2-3|.|TRBV5-1
TGCGCCAGCAGCTTGGCCTTAAGTAGCACAGATACGCAGTATTTT
CASSLALSSTDTQYF
>12|.|TRBJ1-4|.|TRBV20-1
TGCAGTGCTACGGGAGACAATGAAAAACTGTTTTTT
CSATGDNEKLFF
>15|.|TRBJ1-6|.|TRBV5-1
TGCGCCAGCAGCTTGGCGGCAGGCCCTAATTCACCCCTCCACTTT
CASSLAAGPNSPLHF
>15|many|TRBJ2-3|.|TRBV5-1
TGCGCCAGCAGCTCTGGGGGGACCAGCACAGATACGCAGTATTTT
CASSSGGTSTDTQYF
>15|few|TRBJ1-2|TRBD1|TRBV14
TGTGCCAGCAGCCAAGGGACAGGGGGCGTCTATGGCTACACCTTC
CASSQGTGGVYGYTF
>14|few|TRBJ1-2|TRBD1|TRBV5-1
TGCGCCAGCAGCTCGGGACAGTTTTCAAATGGCTACACCTTC
CASSSGQFSNGYTF
>16|.|TRBJ2-2|TRBD2|TRBV4-3
TGCGCCAGCAGCCAAGGGGCTACTAGCGCGGGCGGGGAGCTGTTTTTT
CASSQGATSAGGELFF
>16|few|TRBJ2-3|TRBD2|TRBV27
TGTGCCAGCAGTTTAGTAGCGGGGTTGGAGGCAGATACGCAGTATTTT
CASSLVAGLEADTQYF
>11|few|TRBJ2-4|.|TRBV6-5
TGTGCCAGCGAATTTATTTTGGGGCAGTACTTC
CASEFILGQYF
>14|few|TRBJ2-1|.|TRBV20-1
TGCAGTGCTTCGAGGGGTAGCTCCTACAATGAGCAGTTCTTC
CSASRGSSYNEQFF
>12|.|TRBJ2-6|.|TRBV28
TGTGCCACGGCTCGGGGGGCCAACGTCCTGACTTTC
CATARGANVLTF
>16|few|TRBJ2-3|TRBD2|TRBV4-2
TGTGCCAGCAGCCAGGAACTAGCGAGGGAGGGGGATACGCAGTATTTT
CASSQELAREGDTQYF
>12|.|TRBJ1-2|.|TRBV20-1
TGCAGTGCTAGTGCAGGGGTTCTGGGCTACACCTTC
CSASAGVLGYTF
>15|.|TRBJ2-5|.|TRBV29-1
TGCAGCGTTGAAGATCTTCACGTAGTAAAAGAGACCCAGTACTTC
CSVEDLHVVKETQYF
>16|few|TRBJ2-1|.|TRBV7-2
TGTGCCAGCAGCCCCATCGGGACGGAAACCTACAATGAGCAGTTCTTC
CASSPIGTETYNEQFF
>14|.|TRBJ1-5|.|TRBV5-1
TGCGCCAGCAGCTTGGAATTCGGGGTTCAGCCCCAGCATTTT
CASSLEFGVQPQHF
>13|.|TRBJ1-2|.|TRBV6-5
TGTGCCAGCAGGGGAGGGAGGGAAGATGGCTACACCTTC
CASRGGREDGYTF
>15|few|TRBJ1-6|.|TRBV3-1
TGTGCCAGCAGCCAGGCGGGTGGAAGGAATTCACCCCTCCACTTT
CASSQAGGRNSPLHF
>15|few|TRBJ1-5|.|TRBV24-1
TGTGCCACCAGTGATTTGGCGGGGGGCGGTCAGCCCCAGCATTTT
CATSDLAGGGQPQHF
>14|few|TRBJ2-6|TRBD1|TRBV12-3/TRBV12-4
TGTGCCAGCGAGAGGACAGGTGGGGCCAACGTCCGGACTTTC
CASERTGGANVRTF
>12|.|TRBJ2-3|.|TRBV6-2/TRBV6-3
TGTGCCAACAGTCCCGGAAGAAATACGCAGTATTTT
CANSPGRNTQYF
>14|.|TRBJ2-5|TRBD2|TRBV5-1
TGCGCCAGCAGCGAACTAGCGGGTGAAGAGACCCAGTACTTC
CASSELAGEETQYF
>13|few|TRBJ2-1|.|TRBV19
TGTGCCAGTAGTATACCAACTAAGGATGAGCAGTTCTTC
CASSIPTKDEQFF
>14|.|TRBJ2-7|.|TRBV13
TGTGCCACCCGAGTTGCAGGCGCGTCCTACGAGCAGTACTTC
CATRVAGASYEQYF
>14|once|TRBJ1-5|.|TRBV20-1
TGCAGTGCTGGGGGGCAGGACCCAAATCAGCCCCAGCATTTT
CSAGGQDPNQPQHF
>14|few|TRBJ1-2|.|TRBV5-1
TGCGCCAGCAGCTCCGATCCCTACAACTATGGCTACACCTTC
CASSSDPYNYGYTF
>13|.|TRBJ2-3|.|TRBV20-1
TGCAGTGCTCGAACGCCAGGCACAGATACGCAGTATTTT
CSARTPGTDTQYF
>13|.|TRBJ2-7|.|TRBV29-1
TGCAGCGTTGGAGGGGCTAGCTATTACGAGCAGTACTTC
CSVGGASYYEQYF
>12|.|TRBJ2-2|.|TRBV27
TGTGCCAGCAGTTTGTTGCGGGGGGAGCTGTTTTTT
CASSLLRGELFF